A single sample is the source of the 14 T cell receptor beta chains below, sequenced in a study of cytomegalovirus exposure and HLA in healthy donors (dated by TCRdb to between 2016 and 2019). The library was produced with the immunoSEQ multiplex PCR assay. The multiplex PCR relied on a mix of 60 forward primers for TCR Vbeta segments and 13 reverse primers for TCR Jbeta segments. The table comes from immuneACCESS by way of TCRdb, which keeps in-frame sequences with V and J called. Part of the clones is missing from these tables; in studies checked, under half for an unresolved V gene and the rest for unknown reasons. The table for this sample lists about 80,000 clones; 70% to 85% of them were counted only once. Approximately 7.2% of the sample goes to the ten largest clones. Input material: PBMCs. These receptors were taken from a woman in her thirties or forties in good health and CMV-seronegative.

V is TRBV10-3 and J is TRBJ1-2; D perhaps matches TRBD1 (6 bases). The V gene lost 2 bases and the J gene lost 2 bases, with 18 bases spanning the gap. This CDR3 is 17 amino acids long. Germline CDR1 is ENHRY and CDR2 is SYGVKD. CDR3 coding DNA: TGTGCCATCAGTGAGAACCGGGACAAGCCCACGAACTATGGCTACACCTTC. Its translation: CAISENRDKPTNYGYTF.

This clone was observed a single time. V usage is TRBV5-5 and J usage is TRBJ1-5; D remains ambiguous. Germline V gene data show CDR1 as SGHKS and CDR2 as YYEKEE (reference sequence). The ends were cut back, 0 bases at V and 0 bases at J, with 7 bases in the middle. The CDR3 sequence is 15 residues long. The CDR3, as DNA: TGTGCCAGCAGCTTGGGCGGAAATAGCAATCAGCCCCAGCATTTT. Its translation is CASSLGGNSNQPQHF.

The chain recombines TRBV7-3 with TRBJ2-1, with D possibly being TRBD1 (6 bases). V was trimmed by 2 bases and J by 2 bases, leaving 16 bases between them. The CDR3 covers 17 residues. Germline CDR1 is SGHTA and CDR2 is FQGTGA. The CDR3 DNA reads as TGTGCCAGCAGCTTAGGGGGTGGGGGCAAGACCTACAATGAGCAGTTCTTC. Protein: CASSLGGGGKTYNEQFF. The entire variable domain, with the rest obtained from reference TRBV7-3 and TRBJ2-1, is as follows: GAGVSQTPSNKVTEKGKYVELRCDPISGHTALYWYRQSLGQGPEFLIYFQGTGAADDSGLPNDRFFAVRPEGSVSTLKIQRTERGDSAVYLCASSLGGGGKTYNEQFFGPGTRLTVL.

J is TRBJ1-6 and V is TRBV5-5, with TRBD1 matching 9 bases. Germline loops: CDR1 SGHKS, CDR2 YYEKEE (reference sequence). The J segment lost 7 bases and the V segment lost 3 bases, leaving 5 bases of the junction unmatched. The CDR3 has 15 amino acids. The CDR3 loop is CASSWGQGKNSPLHF. The DNA of the CDR3 is TGTGCCAGCAGCTGGGGACAGGGTAAAAATTCACCCCTCCACTTT.

This chain uses TRBV6-5 with TRBJ2-2; TRBD1 matches at 10 bases. This CDR3 is 15 amino acids long. Germline CDR1 MNHEY, CDR2 SVGAGI. The V gene end was trimmed by 5 bases and the J gene end by 6 bases; junction bases not matched to a gene: 6. The CDR3 DNA follows: TGTGCCAGCAGTCCACGACAGGGGGCCCCCGGGGAGCTGTTTTTT. Its translation is CASSPRQGAPGELFF.

V usage is TRBV11-2 and J usage is TRBJ2-6; 7 bases match TRBD1. Losses at the gene ends were 2 bases for V and 2 bases for J; bases not matched to a gene: 9. The CDR3 is 18 amino acids. CDR1 is SGHAT and CDR2 is FQNNGV in the germline V gene. The CDR3 region has the DNA TGTGCCAGCAGCTTAACCGGCAGGGGGATGACTGGGGCCAACGTCCTGACTTTC. This sequence encodes CASSLTGRGMTGANVLTF.

This chain joins TRBV19 and TRBJ1-5; 7 bases line up with TRBD1. The trim removed 7 bases at V and 4 bases at J, leaving 7 bases unmatched. Per germline, CDR1 LNHDA and CDR2 SQIVND (reference sequence). The CDR3 has 14 amino acids. This CDR3 reads CASNPRDRNQPQHF. DNA of the CDR3: TGTGCCAGTAACCCCCGGGACAGAAATCAGCCCCAGCATTTT. The full variable domain, with the rest looked up from reference TRBV19 and TRBJ1-5, is DGGITQSPKYLFRKEGQNVTLSCEQNLNHDAMYWYRQDPGQGLRLIYYSQIVNDFQKGDIAEGYSVSREKKESFPLTVTSAQKNPTAFYLCASNPRDRNQPQHFGDGTRLSIL.

The chain combines TRBV7-9 with TRBJ1-5, with 7 bases fitting TRBD1. CDR1 is SEHNR, CDR2 FQNEAQ, per germline (reference sequence). The trim removed 5 bases at V and 0 bases at J, leaving 4 bases unmatched. The CDR3 is 15 residues long. Here the CDR3 reads CASSPGGYSNQPQHF. CDR3 sequence (DNA): TGTGCCAGCAGCCCAGGGGGATATAGCAATCAGCCCCAGCATTTT.

The chain has TRBV7-3 and TRBJ1-1; 7 bases align to TRBD1. The CDR3 is 16 residues long. The J segment lost 0 bases and the V segment lost 5 bases, leaving 9 bases of the junction unmatched. The germline V gene encodes CDR1 SGHTA and CDR2 FQGTGA. CDR3 residues: CASSAGTAFMNTEAFF. CDR3 DNA: TGTGCCAGCAGCGCCGGGACAGCTTTCATGAACACTGAAGCTTTCTTT. The full variable domain, with the rest looked up from reference TRBV7-3 and TRBJ1-1, is GAGVSQTPSNKVTEKGKYVELRCDPISGHTALYWYRQSLGQGPEFLIYFQGTGAADDSGLPNDRFFAVRPEGSVSTLKIQRTERGDSAVYLCASSAGTAFMNTEAFFGQGTRLTVV.

The gene calls are TRBV7-9 and TRBJ2-7; the D gene is possibly TRBD1 (5 bases). The CDR3 is made up of 11 amino acids. Trimming pared 5 bases from V and 6 bases from J, leaving 8 bases between. Germline CDR1 reads SEHNR; CDR2 reads FQNEAQ (reference sequence). CDR3 protein: CASSKGSEQYF. In DNA form, the CDR3 reads TGTGCCAGCAGCAAGGGGTCCGAGCAGTACTTC. Using reference TRBV7-9 and TRBJ2-7 for the parts outside the CDR3, the full variable domain is DTGVSQNPRHKITKRGQNVTFRCDPISEHNRLYWYRQTLGQGPEFLTYFQNEAQLEKSRLLSDRFSAERPKGSFSTLEIQRTEQGDSAMYLCASSKGSEQYFGPGTRLTVT.

V gene TRBV7-9 combines with J gene TRBJ2-1, with 14 bases fitting TRBD2. CDR1 SEHNR and CDR2 FQNEAQ come from the germline V gene (reference sequence). The CDR3 contains 18 residues. V dropped 5 bases and J dropped 7; count of bases not matched to a gene: 13. CDR3 amino acids: CASSQTSGRAYRLNEQFF. Here the CDR3 DNA reads TGTGCCAGCAGCCAGACTAGCGGGAGGGCCTATAGACTAAATGAGCAGTTCTTC.

The CDR3 protein is CASSASALANEQYF. The CDR3 DNA follows: TGTGCCAGCAGTGCCAGCGCCCTGGCCAACGAGCAGTACTTC. This rearrangement joins TRBV2 to TRBJ2-7; no firm D call. Trimming shortened V by 4 bases and J by 5 bases, and 15 bases separated the two germline ends. The CDR3 totals 14 residues. Germline-derived CDR1 and CDR2 are SNHLY and FYNNEI.

This chain joins TRBV7-2 and TRBJ1-2; 9 bases line up with TRBD1. CDR1 is SGHTA, CDR2 FQGNSA, per germline. V lost 6 bases and J lost 8; bases outside the gene matches: 13. This CDR3 contains 15 residues. The CDR3 DNA is TGTGCCAGCAGACAGACCGCGGGACAGGGATGCGGCTACACCTTC. As protein: CASRQTAGQGCGYTF.

This clone was seen more than once but under ten times. The gene calls are TRBV15 and TRBJ1-3, with 8 bases matching TRBD1. The CDR3 covers 14 residues. Losses at the gene ends were 5 bases for V and 10 bases for J; bases not matched to a gene: 10. Per the germline V gene, CDR1 is LNHNV and CDR2 is YYDKDF (reference sequence). CDR3 nucleotide sequence: TGTGCCACCAGCCGACGAGGACAGGGTAGTACCATATATTTT. Protein product: CATSRRGQGSTIYF.